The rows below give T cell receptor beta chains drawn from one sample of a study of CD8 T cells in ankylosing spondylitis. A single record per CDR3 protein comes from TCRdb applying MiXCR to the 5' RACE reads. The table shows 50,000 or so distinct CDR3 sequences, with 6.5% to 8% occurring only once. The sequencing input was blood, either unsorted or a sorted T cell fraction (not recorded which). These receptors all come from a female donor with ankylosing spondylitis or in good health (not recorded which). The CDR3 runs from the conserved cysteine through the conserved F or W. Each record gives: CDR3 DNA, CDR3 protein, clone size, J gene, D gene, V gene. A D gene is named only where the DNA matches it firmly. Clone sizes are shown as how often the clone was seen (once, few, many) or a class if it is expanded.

TGCGCCAGCAGCTTGGCCCAGCGGGGTGACACCGGGGAGCTGTTTTTT	CASSLAQRGDTGELFF	many	TRBJ2-2	TRBD2	TRBV5-1
TGTGCCAGCGCTGGGTTACTAGGGGGCGTAAATTCACCCCTCCACTTT	CASAGLLGGVNSPLHF	many	TRBJ1-6	TRBD1	TRBV7-8
TGCAGTGCTAATGTGGGGGGCGAGCTCACAGATACGCAGTATTTT	CSANVGGELTDTQYF	many	TRBJ2-3	NA	TRBV20-1
TGTGCCAGCAGTTTATCGGGGCGGGACACAGATACGCAGTATTTT	CASSLSGRDTDTQYF	many	TRBJ2-3	NA	TRBV27
TGCGCCAGCAGCTCACAGTCGAACACTGAAGCTTTCTTT	CASSSQSNTEAFF	many	TRBJ1-1	NA	TRBV5-1
TGCAGCGTACTCGGGACAGGGGAAAAAGCTTTCTTT	CSVLGTGEKAFF	many	TRBJ1-1	TRBD1	TRBV29-1
TGCGCCAGCAGCTTGGAGGGCCAGGGAGAAGCTTTCTTT	CASSLEGQGEAFF	many	TRBJ1-1	NA	TRBV5-1
TGCAGGGGTGTCCGGACAGCGAACACTGAAGCTTTCTTT	CRGVRTANTEAFF	many	TRBJ1-1	NA	TRBV20-1
TGTGCCAGCAGCAGGACAGGGCGCACAGATACGCAGTATTTT	CASSRTGRTDTQYF	many	TRBJ2-3	TRBD1	TRBV2
TGCAGTGCTAGTCCTGCGGGGACTTACTATGGCTACACCTTC	CSASPAGTYYGYTF	many	TRBJ1-2	NA	TRBV20-1